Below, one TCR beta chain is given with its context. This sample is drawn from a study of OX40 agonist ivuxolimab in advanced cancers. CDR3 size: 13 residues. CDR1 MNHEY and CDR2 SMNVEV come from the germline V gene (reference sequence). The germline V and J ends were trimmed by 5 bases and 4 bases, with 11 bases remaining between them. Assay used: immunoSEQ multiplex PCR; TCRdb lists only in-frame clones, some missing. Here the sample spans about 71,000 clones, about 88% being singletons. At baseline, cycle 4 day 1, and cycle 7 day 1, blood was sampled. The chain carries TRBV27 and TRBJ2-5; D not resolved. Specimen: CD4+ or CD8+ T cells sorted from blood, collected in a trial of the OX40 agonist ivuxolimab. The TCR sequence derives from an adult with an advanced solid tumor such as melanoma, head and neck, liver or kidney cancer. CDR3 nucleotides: TGTGCCAGCAGTCACGGTGGCCTAGAGACCCAGTACTTC. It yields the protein CASSHGGLETQYF.